This T cell receptor (beta chain) was captured by sequencing in a study of shared clonotypes between healthy human individuals. Study-wide results and limits: Compared with clonotypes that all four donors shared, non-shared clonotypes had lower generation probabilities. Exclusively blood specimens were collected; tissue repertoires likely differ. Few donors restricted represented genetic and exposure-history diversity.

Several immunoSEQ plates received, in even portions, the genomic DNA of each subset. Generated by immunoSEQ multiplex PCR, the TCRdb table keeps only in-frame clones and is missing some. The sample lists some 89,000 clones, around two thirds occurring once. Germline-derived CDR1 and CDR2 are LNHNV and YYDKDF (reference sequence). V gave up 5 bases and J gave up 4 bases, with 12 bases separating them. This CDR3 is built from 14 residues. In its sample, this clone was seen a few times. Antigen unknown. The sequenced sample was memory CD8+ T cells sorted from blood. Subset here: CD45RO+ cells pooled with CCR7-negative TemRA cells. This receptor was identified in a man aged 25-45 years in good health. V gene TRBV15 combines with J gene TRBJ2-1; D gene ambiguous. CDR3 nucleotides: TGTGCCACCAGCGCAAGGCCTAATTACAATGAGCAGTTCTTC. Its protein product is CATSARPNYNEQFF.